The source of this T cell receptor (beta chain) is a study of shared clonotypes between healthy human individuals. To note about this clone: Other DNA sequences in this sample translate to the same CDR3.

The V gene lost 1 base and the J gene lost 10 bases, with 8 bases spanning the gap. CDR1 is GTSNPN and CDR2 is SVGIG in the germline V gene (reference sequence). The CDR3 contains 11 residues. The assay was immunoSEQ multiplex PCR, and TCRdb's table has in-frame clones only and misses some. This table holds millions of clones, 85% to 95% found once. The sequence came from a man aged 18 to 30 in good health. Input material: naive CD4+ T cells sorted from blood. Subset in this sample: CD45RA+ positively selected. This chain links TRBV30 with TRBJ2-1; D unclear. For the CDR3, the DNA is TGTGCCTGGAGTGGACTGGGGGAGCAGTTCTTC. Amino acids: CAWSGLGEQFF.